The clone carrying this TCR beta chain was counted a single time. This sample is drawn from a study of T cell changes during pregnancy in multiple sclerosis. The germline gives CDR1 MNHEY, CDR2 SMNVEV (reference sequence). The CDR3 spans 16 residues. Trimming removed 9 bases from V and 4 bases from J; junction bases left unmatched: 14. Assay: immunoSEQ multiplex PCR; the TCRdb copy retains only in-frame clones and omits some. Counted here are about 64,000 clones, 92% occurring once; the ten biggest clones make up 1.4%. The TCR sequence derives from a female donor with multiple sclerosis, enrolled in a pregnancy study. Here the sequenced sample was peripheral blood, taken in the second trimester of pregnancy. This chain joins TRBV27 and TRBJ2-2; 7 bases agree with TRBD2. The CDR3 is CASKSEGLPATGELFF. As DNA, the CDR3 is TGTGCCAGTAAATCTGAGGGACTACCCGCCACCGGGGAGCTGTTTTTT.